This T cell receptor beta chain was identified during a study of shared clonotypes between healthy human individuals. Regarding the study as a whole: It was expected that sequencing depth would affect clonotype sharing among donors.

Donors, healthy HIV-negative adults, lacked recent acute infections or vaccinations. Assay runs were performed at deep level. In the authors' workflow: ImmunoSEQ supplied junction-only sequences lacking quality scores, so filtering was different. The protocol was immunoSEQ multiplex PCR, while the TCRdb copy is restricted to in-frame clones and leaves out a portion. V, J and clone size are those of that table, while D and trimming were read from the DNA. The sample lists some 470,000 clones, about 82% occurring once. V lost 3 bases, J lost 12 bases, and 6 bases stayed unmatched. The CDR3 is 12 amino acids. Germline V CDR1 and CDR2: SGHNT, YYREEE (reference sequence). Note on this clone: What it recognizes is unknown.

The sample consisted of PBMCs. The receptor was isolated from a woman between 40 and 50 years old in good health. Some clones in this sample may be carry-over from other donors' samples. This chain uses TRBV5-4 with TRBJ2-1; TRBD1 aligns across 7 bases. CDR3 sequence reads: CASSSAGDRQFF. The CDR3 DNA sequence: TGTGCCAGCAGCTCGGCCGGGGACAGGCAGTTCTTC.